The 3 T cell receptor beta chains presented below share a single source sample, sequenced in a study of T-cell memory formation after mild COVID-19. Using its own MiXCR run on the 5' RACE reads, TCRdb lists one record per CDR3 protein. The sample lists hundreds of thousands of distinct CDR3 sequences, 17% occurring once. What was sequenced was PBMCs or a T cell subset sorted from them (not recorded which). All receptors come from an adult woman who had mild COVID-19 (a few samples of this study predate the infection). Cell type and time point are not known.

The rearrangement joins TRBV5-1 to TRBJ2-5, with D possibly being TRBD1 or TRBD2 (5 bases each). V was trimmed by 7 bases and J by 4 bases, leaving 14 bases between them. Germline V gene lookup returns CDR1 SGHRS and CDR2 YFSETQ. CDR3 size: 13 residues. The CDR3 sequence: CASSPEGRETQYF. Here the CDR3 DNA reads TGCGCCAGCTCCCCCGAGGGGCGAGAGACCCAGTACTTC. The whole variable domain, filled in from reference TRBV5-1 and TRBJ2-5, reads KAGVTQTPRYLIKTRGQQVTLSCSPISGHRSVSWYQQTPGQGLQFLFEYFSETQRNKGNFPGRFSGRQFSNSRSEMNVSTLELGDSALYLCASSPEGRETQYFGPGTRLLVL.

This clonotype came up a few times. The rearrangement links TRBV5-1 to TRBJ1-4; 9 positions match TRBD1. Germline assignment: CDR1 SGHRS and CDR2 YFSETQ. The CDR3 is made up of 15 amino acids. V shed 4 bases and J 7 bases; nucleotides not matched to a gene: 8. The CDR3 DNA reads TGCGCCAGCAGCCGCCCGGGACAGGGATCTGAAAAACTGTTTTTT. The encoded protein is CASSRPGQGSEKLFF.

The sample holds a few counts of this clonotype. A junction boundary mismatches the germline segment, possibly from a read error. J is TRBJ1-1 and V is TRBV7-9, with 7 positions matching TRBD1. The CDR3 runs 16 residues. Germline values: CDR1 SEHNR, CDR2 FQNEAQ (reference sequence). The CDR3 nucleotides are TGTGCCAGCAGCTCACCGGTGGACAGGATGAATACTGAAGCTTTCTTT. This translates into CASSSPVDRMNTEAFF.